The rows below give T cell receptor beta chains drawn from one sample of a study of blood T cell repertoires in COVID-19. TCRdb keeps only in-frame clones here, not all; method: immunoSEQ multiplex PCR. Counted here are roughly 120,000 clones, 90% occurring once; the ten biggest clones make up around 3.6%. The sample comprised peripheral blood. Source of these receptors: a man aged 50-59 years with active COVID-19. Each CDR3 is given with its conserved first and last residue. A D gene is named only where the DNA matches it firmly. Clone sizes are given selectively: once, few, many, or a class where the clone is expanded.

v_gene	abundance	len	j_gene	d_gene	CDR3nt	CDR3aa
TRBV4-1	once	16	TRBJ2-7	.	TGCGCCAGCAGCCCAACCCTAGCGCTACTAACCTACGAGCAGTACTTC	CASSPTLALLTYEQYF
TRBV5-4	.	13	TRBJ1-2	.	TGTGCCAGCAGCTCGTCCACTGATTATGGCTACACCTTC	CASSSSTDYGYTF
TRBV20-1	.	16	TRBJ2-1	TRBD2	TGCAGTGCTAGTTCTGAAAGCGGGAGCTCCTACAATGAGCAGTTCTTC	CSASSESGSSYNEQFF
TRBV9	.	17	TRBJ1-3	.	TGTGCCAGCAGCGTACTAGCCTCAGTGCTCTCTGGAAACACCATATATTTT	CASSVLASVLSGNTIYF
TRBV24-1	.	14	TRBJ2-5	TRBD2	TGTGCCACCAGTCTGACTAGCGGGAGCGAGACCCAGTACTTC	CATSLTSGSETQYF
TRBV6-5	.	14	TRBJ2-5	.	TGTGCCAGCAGAGACAGGAGCAGAGAAGAGACCCAGTACTTC	CASRDRSREETQYF
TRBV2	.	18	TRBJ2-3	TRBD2	TGTGCCAGCCCCGACAAACTAGCGGGGGGGACTAGCACAGATACGCAGTATTTT	CASPDKLAGGTSTDTQYF
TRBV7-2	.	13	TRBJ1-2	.	TGTGCCAGCAGTTATAGGACGGGGAGAGGCTACACCTTC	CASSYRTGRGYTF
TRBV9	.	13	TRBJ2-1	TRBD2	TGTGCCAGCAGCTTGGGACTACCCAATGAGCAGTTCTTC	CASSLGLPNEQFF
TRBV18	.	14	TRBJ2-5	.	TGTGCCAGCTCACCGACGGGAGTGGGAGAGACCCAGTACTTC	CASSPTGVGETQYF